This entry is about one T cell receptor beta chain. Its antigen is unidentified. This specimen belongs to a study of PD-1 blockade in classical Hodgkin lymphoma. Study results and caveats: Possible causes of repertoire differences, disease activity or prior therapy, remain undefined. Significant TCR diversity gains by C4D1 occurred in CD4+ but not CD8+ cells. Partial responders and progressors had significantly lower baseline TCR diversity.

Trimming cost V 5 bases and J 1 base, with 15 bases left between them. CDR1 and CDR2 (germline): MNHEY, SMNVEV (reference sequence). The CDR3 has 16 residues. Brentuximab vedotin exposure varied, and every patient relapsed after autologous stem cell transplantation. Complete response, partial response or progressive disease was each patient's best response. Method: immunoSEQ multiplex PCR; TCRdb's copy keeps in-frame clones and lacks some. The sample shows some 25,000 clones, roughly four fifths of them seen only once. The source was peripheral blood mononuclear cells (PBMCs), collected before the second cycle of nivolumab. This receptor was taken from a human donor with classical Hodgkin lymphoma. The chain has TRBV27 and TRBJ1-5; D ambiguous. CDR3 nucleotide sequence: TGTGCCAGCAGTCCGGTGGCGTGGGGAAGCAATCAGCCCCAGCATTTT. It yields the protein CASSPVAWGSNQPQHF.